Included here is one T cell receptor (beta chain) sequence, with context. This entry is derived from a study of cytomegalovirus exposure and HLA in healthy donors. This CDR3 spans 13 amino acids. TCRdb's table, derived via immunoSEQ multiplex PCR, lists solely in-frame clones and lacks some. This sample has some 160,000 clones, with 88% found just once. V is TRBV21-1 and J is TRBJ1-1; no check of the table's D call, TRBD1, against the DNA was made. TRBV21-1 is a known pseudogene. Sequences were obtained from PBMCs. The receptor's source is a man between 18 and 29 years old in good health and CMV-seronegative. The CDR3 here is CASRVGQHTEAFF. DNA of the CDR3: TGTGCCAGCAGGGTGGGACAGCACACTGAAGCTTTCTTT.